A few counts support the clone carrying this TCR beta chain. Its antigen is not known. Produced via immunoSEQ multiplex PCR; TCRdb's table is partial and in-frame only. The sample yields 30,000 to 45,000 clones, approximately 80% seen once. This sample stems from a study of OX40 agonist ivuxolimab in advanced cancers. Overall study context: Three patients showed partial responses: one hepatocellular carcinoma and two cutaneous melanoma cases. Findings and limits, study-wide: Nonresponders, in some cases, also had low normalized T-cell clonal expansion. On average, a greater number of expanded clones characterised CD8+ T cells relative to CD4+.

The germline V gene has CDR1 MGHRA and CDR2 YSYEKL. V was shortened by 3 bases and J by 1 base, with 7 bases between the two germline ends. This CDR3 region has 14 residues. The source was CD4+ or CD8+ T cells sorted from blood, collected in a trial of the OX40 agonist ivuxolimab. This sequence joins TRBV4-1 and TRBJ1-5; unclear D gene. This TCR was sampled from an adult with an advanced solid tumor such as melanoma, head and neck, liver or kidney cancer. CDR3 bases: TGCGCCAGCAGCCAGGGGAACAGCAATCAGCCCCAGCATTTT. Its translation is CASSQGNSNQPQHF.